These T cell receptor beta chains were read from a single sample in a study of response to subunit inactivated influenza vaccine. TCRdb ran MiXCR on the RT-PCR reads and lists one entry per CDR3 protein. This repertoire shows around 760,000 distinct CDR3 sequences, around 14% found once; its top ten account for around 6.5%. The source was PBMCs from blood, collected about 14 days before vaccination. These receptors all stem from a man in his forties or fifties who received an inactivated influenza vaccine. CDR3s include the opening cysteine and the closing phenylalanine or tryptophan. Each record gives: J gene, V gene, D gene, clone size, CDR3 DNA, CDR3 protein. D genes are given only for firm matches. Clone size is not always given. Where it is, it says once, few, many or a class for expanded clones.

>TRBJ2-5|TRBV5-1|.|many
TGCGCCAGCAGAATAACTAGTTACCGAGAGACCCAGTACTTC
CASRITSYRETQYF
>TRBJ1-4|TRBV28|TRBD1|few
TGTGCCAGCAGTTTAGACAGGGGGCAAGAAGCTGAAAAACTGTTTTTT
CASSLDRGQEAEKLFF
>TRBJ1-5|TRBV15|.|many
TGTGCCACCAGCAGAGATGGTTATGCGACAGTCAATCAGCCCCAGCATTTT
CATSRDGYATVNQPQHF
>TRBJ1-1|TRBV20-1|.|.
TGCAGTGCCTTGAAGGCGGCAGTGAACACTGAAGCTTTCTTT
CSALKAAVNTEAFF
>TRBJ1-4|TRBV5-1|.|.
TGCGCCAGCAGATCGAACAGCGCAACTAATGAAAAACTGTTTTTT
CASRSNSATNEKLFF
>TRBJ2-3|TRBV25-1|.|few
TGTGCCAGCAGTGATATGAGCCTCATAGCAGGCACAGATACGCAGTATTTT
CASSDMSLIAGTDTQYF
>TRBJ2-2|TRBV7-9|TRBD2|few
TGTGCCAGCAGCCTTGTGGCGGGAGTAGCCGGGGAGCTGTTTTTT
CASSLVAGVAGELFF
>TRBJ2-2|TRBV7-6|.|many
TGTGCCAGCAGCACCCAAGGGGGGTTTGACGGGGAGCTGTTTTTT
CASSTQGGFDGELFF
>TRBJ2-2|TRBV9|TRBD2|.
TGTGCCAGCAGCCGCACCGGGACTAGACGCACCGGGGAGCTGTTTTTT
CASSRTGTRRTGELFF
>TRBJ2-7|TRBV5-1|TRBD1|.
TGCGCCAGCAGCGCGACAGGGGATCACGAGCAGTACTTC
CASSATGDHEQYF
>TRBJ2-5|TRBV6-1|.|few
TGTGCCAGCAGCCGGGACAAAGGAGAGACCCAGTACTTC
CASSRDKGETQYF
>TRBJ2-5|TRBV5-1|.|few
TGCGCCAGCACCCTCAGGATAACCGGCCAAGAGACCCAGTACTTC
CASTLRITGQETQYF
>TRBJ2-7|TRBV27|TRBD1|.
TGTGCCAGCAGTTTCGGCAGGGGGCTGGACGAGCAGTACTTC
CASSFGRGLDEQYF
>TRBJ2-7|TRBV28|.|.
TGTGCCAGCAGTGACCCCTGGGAGTACGAGCAGTACTTC
CASSDPWEYEQYF
>TRBJ2-7|TRBV5-1|.|.
TGCGCCAGCAGCTTGGCCAGCCTCCTCTCCTACGAGCAGTACTTC
CASSLASLLSYEQYF
>TRBJ2-1|TRBV4-2|.|few
TGTGCCAGCAGCCAAACCGTTACTAAGGCCCCGGGGAATGAGCAGTTCTTC
CASSQTVTKAPGNEQFF
>TRBJ2-1|TRBV30|TRBD2|.
TGTGCCTGGAGCAGACTAGCGGGAGGTTATGAGCAGTTCTTC
CAWSRLAGGYEQFF
>TRBJ2-5|TRBV7-2|.|.
TGTGCCAGCAGCTTAGGGGGGCCGAACCAAGAGACCCAGTACTTC
CASSLGGPNQETQYF
>TRBJ2-1|TRBV20-1|TRBD2|few
TGCAGTGCTAGACCTAGCGGGGGGGCAAATGAGCAGTTCTTC
CSARPSGGANEQFF
>TRBJ1-1|TRBV20-1|.|.
TGCAGTGCTAGAACAGTGCTCGTTGAAGCTTTCTTT
CSARTVLVEAFF
>TRBJ2-1|TRBV7-9|TRBD2|.
TGTGCCAGCAGCTCCGGAGGGGCCTCGGGGGGGCTCAATGAGCAGTTCTTC
CASSSGGASGGLNEQFF
>TRBJ2-5|TRBV28|.|.
TGTGCCAGCAGTTTAGGGGCAACCGGGAAACAAGAGACCCAGTACTTC
CASSLGATGKQETQYF
>TRBJ2-1|TRBV2|.|few
TGTGCCAGCAGAGAGGACAGGAGGGCGGCCTACAATGAGCAGTTCTTC
CASREDRRAAYNEQFF
>TRBJ1-2|TRBV6-1|.|.
TGTGCCAGCAGAACAGGTGGCTGGTTAGACTATGGCTACACCTTC
CASRTGGWLDYGYTF
>TRBJ2-3|TRBV12-3/TRBV12-4|.|.
TGTGCCAGCAGTTTTCTACCGCCCGGGACAGATACGCAGTATTTT
CASSFLPPGTDTQYF
>TRBJ1-2|TRBV6-2/TRBV6-3|.|.
TGTGCCAGCAGTTACGGTGTCAGAAACTATGGCTACACCTTC
CASSYGVRNYGYTF
>TRBJ2-3|TRBV24-1|.|few
TGTGCCACCAGTGGAGCGGGCACAGATACGCAGTATTTT
CATSGAGTDTQYF
>TRBJ2-7|TRBV6-5|TRBD1|.
TGTGCCAGCAGTTATCGGACAGGGAAGCCCTACGAGCAGTACTTC
CASSYRTGKPYEQYF
>TRBJ2-3|TRBV12-5|.|.
TGTGCTAGTGGCCACGGCCAGGGGCCAGATACGCAGTATTTT
CASGHGQGPDTQYF
>TRBJ2-3|TRBV7-9|.|few
TGTGCCAGCAGCCCTACGGGGCCTTCAGATACGCAGTATTTT
CASSPTGPSDTQYF
>TRBJ1-4|TRBV4-3|.|few
TGCGCCAGCAGCCAAGATCGTGGTAGGGCGGGTCAAAAACTGTTTTTT
CASSQDRGRAGQKLFF
>TRBJ1-5|TRBV7-2|.|many
TGTGCCAGCAGCTTAGCAGGGTATCGCAATCAGCCCCAGCATTTT
CASSLAGYRNQPQHF
>TRBJ2-2|TRBV4-3|.|.
TGCGCCAGCAGCCCGACAGTCAGAGGTACCGGGGAGCTGTTTTTT
CASSPTVRGTGELFF
>TRBJ2-3|TRBV29-1|.|once
TGCAGCGTTGGGCGAGATAGCACAGATACGCAGTATTTT
CSVGRDSTDTQYF
>TRBJ2-1|TRBV20-1|TRBD1|.
TGCAGTGCTCCGGCGACAGGGGGCAGCTGGAATGAGCAGTTCTTC
CSAPATGGSWNEQFF
>TRBJ1-5|TRBV29-1|.|few
TGCAGCGCTGGAGGCACGGATCCAAATCAGCCCCAGCATTTT
CSAGGTDPNQPQHF
>TRBJ2-3|TRBV12-3/TRBV12-4|TRBD1|many
TGTGCCAGCAGGACAGGGTATACAGATACGCAGTATTTT
CASRTGYTDTQYF
>TRBJ2-2|TRBV9|TRBD1|few
TGTGCCAGCAGCGTAGCCGGACAGGGGGGGACCGGGGAGCTGTTTTTT
CASSVAGQGGTGELFF
>TRBJ2-2|TRBV7-6|TRBD2|.
TGTGCCAGCAGCTTAGACGGGCGCGGGAGAGCGGCCGGGGAGCTGTTTTTT
CASSLDGRGRAAGELFF
>TRBJ2-1|TRBV4-1|.|few
TGCGCCAGCAGCCAGGGGACGAGGGCCGCTTGGAATGAGCAGTTCTTC
CASSQGTRAAWNEQFF
>TRBJ2-7|TRBV19|.|few
TGTGCCAGTAAAACCGACCAAAGCTCCTACGAGCAGTACTTC
CASKTDQSSYEQYF
>TRBJ1-1|TRBV7-9|.|few
TGTGCCAGCACCAAGGGAAGGGACACTGAAGCTTTCTTT
CASTKGRDTEAFF
>TRBJ1-2|TRBV29-1|.|few
TGCAGCGTTGAAAGACAGGAGGGCTACACCTTC
CSVERQEGYTF
>TRBJ1-2|TRBV6-1|TRBD1|.
TGTGCCAGCAGACCTACCGGGACAGGGAACGTCTACACCTTC
CASRPTGTGNVYTF
>TRBJ2-3|TRBV5-1|TRBD2|.
TGCGCCAGCAGCTTGTGGGACAGGACTCCAAGCGGGGGGGACACAGATACGCAGTATTTT
CASSLWDRTPSGGDTDTQYF
>TRBJ2-3|TRBV5-1|.|.
TGCGCCAGCAGCTTGGCATTTCTTGGGCGAGGAGATACGCAGTATTTT
CASSLAFLGRGDTQYF
>TRBJ2-3|TRBV2|.|.
TGTGCCAGCAGTGAAATTATTGGGGCAGATACGCAGTATTTT
CASSEIIGADTQYF
>TRBJ2-1|TRBV20-1|.|few
TGCAGTGCCCAAGGGGGGGGTTTAAGCTCCTACAATGAGCAGTTCTTC
CSAQGGGLSSYNEQFF
>TRBJ1-1|TRBV12-3/TRBV12-4|TRBD1|.
TGTGCCAGCAGACTCCGGGACAGGGGCACTGAAGCTTTCTTT
CASRLRDRGTEAFF
>TRBJ2-3|TRBV12-3/TRBV12-4|TRBD2|many
TGTGCCAGCAGCCCCATGGCGGGAGGGCCAGGAGATACGCAGTATTTT
CASSPMAGGPGDTQYF
>TRBJ2-5|TRBV12-3/TRBV12-4|.|many
TGTGCCAGCAGTTCGTCCTACCCCGGGGGGACCCAGTACTTC
CASSSSYPGGTQYF
>TRBJ1-1|TRBV6-2/TRBV6-3|.|many
TGTGCCAGCAGTTACTCTGAACTTGAAGCTTTCTTT
CASSYSELEAFF
>TRBJ2-1|TRBV9|TRBD2|.
TGTGCCAGCAGCGTAGGGGAGGGACTAGCCTACCGCCTGTTCTTC
CASSVGEGLAYRLFF
>TRBJ2-7|TRBV5-5|TRBD1|many
TGTGCCAGCAGCTTGCCGGGACAGCAAGCCTACGAGCAGTACTTC
CASSLPGQQAYEQYF
>TRBJ2-3|TRBV20-1|.|few
TGCAGTGCTAGGAGTAGTCCAGATACGCAGTATTTT
CSARSSPDTQYF
>TRBJ2-1|TRBV20-1|TRBD2|few
TGCAGTGCTAAGGGACTAGCGGGAGGCCCCTACAATGAGCAGTTCTTC
CSAKGLAGGPYNEQFF
>TRBJ2-1|TRBV4-1|TRBD1|few
TGCGCCAGCAGCGAACCGGACAGGACCTCCTACAATGAGCAGTTCTTC
CASSEPDRTSYNEQFF
>TRBJ1-5|TRBV5-5|.|few
TGTGCCAGCAGCTTGGCAGGGGCTATTCAGCCCCAGCATTTT
CASSLAGAIQPQHF
>TRBJ2-1|TRBV6-5|.|few
TGTGCCAGCAGTTACTCGAATTTGCACAATGAGCAGTTCTTC
CASSYSNLHNEQFF